The 10 T cell receptor beta chains below were found in one sample sequenced in a study of T cell repertoires in cytomegalovirus infection. Their specific antigens are unknown. One entry per CDR3 protein, called by TCRdb with MiXCR from the reads. The data contain 300,000 to 400,000 distinct CDR3 sequences, 25% to 35% of them singletons. The material was cultured PBMCs, obtained from culture after CMV antigen stimulation. The receptors were gathered from a human donor in good health (CMV status not recorded). Some clones in this sample may be carry-over from other donors' samples.

The chain recombines TRBV18 with TRBJ1-2; the match to TRBD1 covers 7 bases. This CDR3 comprises 13 residues. V was clipped by 6 bases and J by 4 bases; unmatched bases: 5. From germline, CDR1 is KGHSH and CDR2 LQKENI. CDR3 sequence reads: CASSAGGGYGYTF. In DNA form, the CDR3 reads TGTGCCAGCTCTGCAGGGGGTGGCTATGGCTACACCTTC.

V is TRBV7-9 and J is TRBJ2-1; TRBD2 is a possible D gene (6 bases). Germline loops: CDR1 SEHNR, CDR2 FQNEAQ (reference sequence). The V end lost 6 bases, the J end lost 3 bases, and 18 bases lay between the germline ends. This CDR3 is built from 16 residues. The CDR3 DNA follows: TGTGCCAGCAGAAGAAGCCCTAGCGCCTACTACAATGAGCAGTTCTTC. This sequence encodes CASRRSPSAYYNEQFF.

This clonotype was seen more than once but under ten times. This chain joins TRBV7-9 and TRBJ1-1; a weak D match, TRBD1 (6 bases). The germline V gene encodes CDR1 SEHNR and CDR2 FQNEAQ (reference sequence). The CDR3 spans 14 residues. The V end lost 1 base, the J end lost 7 bases, and 13 bases lay between the germline ends. CDR3 sequence (DNA): TGTGCCAGCAGCTTAGTCCGGGGGCGAGGTGAAGCTTTCTTT. Translating gives CASSLVRGRGEAFF.

This clonotype has more than one count but fewer than ten. The rearrangement uses TRBV6-8 and TRBJ2-3; D remains unclear. CDR3 length: 15 residues. CDR1 and CDR2 (germline): MNHGY, SAAAGT. Trimming pared 6 bases from V and 0 bases from J, leaving 13 bases between. CDR3 sequence reads: CASRLRAPSTDTQYF. CDR3 sequence (DNA): TGTGCCAGCAGACTCCGGGCTCCTAGCACAGATACGCAGTATTTT.

This clonotype was recorded at least ten times. The rearrangement joins TRBV7-8 to TRBJ1-1; tentatively, D is TRBD1 (5 bases). Trimming stripped 1 base from V and 6 bases from J, with 9 bases between. CDR3 length: 13 amino acids. Germline CDR1 and CDR2: SGHVS and FQNEAQ. CDR3 amino acids: CASSLGGEAEAFF. The CDR3 DNA sequence: TGTGCCAGCAGCTTAGGGGGGGAGGCTGAAGCTTTCTTT.

The chain joins TRBV3-1 to TRBJ1-2; D remains unclear. V lost 0 bases and J 4 bases, leaving 6 bases between the germline ends. This CDR3 contains 13 residues. Germline CDR1 reads LGHDT; CDR2 reads YNNKEL (reference sequence). This chain's CDR3 is CASSQDGSYGYTF. The CDR3 DNA reads TGTGCCAGCAGCCAAGACGGAAGCTATGGCTACACCTTC.

The gene calls are TRBV4-1 and TRBJ2-5; maybe TRBD2 (6 bases). The ends were cut back, 3 bases at V and 5 bases at J, with 16 bases in the middle. Germline values: CDR1 MGHRA, CDR2 YSYEKL. CDR3 length: 15 amino acids. CDR3 DNA: TGCGCCAGCAGCCAGGCGGGACTGACCCGGGAGACCCAGTACTTC. Translated, it gives CASSQAGLTRETQYF.

The chain employs TRBV6-1 and TRBJ2-4; TRBD1 might be the D (5 bases). Germline CDR1 and CDR2: MNHNS and SASEGT. V was cut by 7 bases and J by 0 bases, with 13 bases left in between. This CDR3 is built from 15 residues. The CDR3 reads CASTLGARAKNIQYF. The CDR3 DNA is TGTGCCAGCACCCTTGGGGCCCGAGCCAAAAACATTCAGTACTTC.

This clonotype appeared many times. This chain links TRBV7-3 with TRBJ2-1; 11 bases agree with TRBD2. V shed 5 bases and J 5 bases; nucleotides not matched to a gene: 5. This CDR3 has 15 amino acids. Germline V CDR1 and CDR2: SGHTA, FQGTGA. CDR3 loop: CASSLLAGGNNEQFF. In DNA, the CDR3 is TGTGCCAGCAGCCTTCTAGCGGGAGGAAACAATGAGCAGTTCTTC. Based on the CDR3 plus reference TRBV7-3 and TRBJ2-1, the full variable domain is GAGVSQTPSNKVTEKGKYVELRCDPISGHTALYWYRQSLGQGPEFLIYFQGTGAADDSGLPNDRFFAVRPEGSVSTLKIQRTERGDSAVYLCASSLLAGGNNEQFFGPGTRLTVL.

This clonotype has just a few counts. The CDR3 protein is CASSLGVDLYEQYF. CDR3 DNA: TGTGCCAGCAGCTTAGGCGTCGACTTGTACGAGCAGTACTTC. The rearrangement links TRBV11-2 to TRBJ2-7; D is ambiguous. CDR1 and CDR2 (germline): SGHAT, FQNNGV. The CDR3 has 14 amino acids. Trimming pared 1 base from V and 4 bases from J, leaving 11 bases between. Complete variable domain (other parts from reference TRBV11-2 and TRBJ2-7): EAGVAQSPRYKIIEKRQSVAFWCNPISGHATLYWYQQILGQGPKLLIQFQNNGVVDDSQLPKDRFSAERLKGVDSTLKIQPAKLEDSAVYLCASSLGVDLYEQYFGPGTRLTVT.